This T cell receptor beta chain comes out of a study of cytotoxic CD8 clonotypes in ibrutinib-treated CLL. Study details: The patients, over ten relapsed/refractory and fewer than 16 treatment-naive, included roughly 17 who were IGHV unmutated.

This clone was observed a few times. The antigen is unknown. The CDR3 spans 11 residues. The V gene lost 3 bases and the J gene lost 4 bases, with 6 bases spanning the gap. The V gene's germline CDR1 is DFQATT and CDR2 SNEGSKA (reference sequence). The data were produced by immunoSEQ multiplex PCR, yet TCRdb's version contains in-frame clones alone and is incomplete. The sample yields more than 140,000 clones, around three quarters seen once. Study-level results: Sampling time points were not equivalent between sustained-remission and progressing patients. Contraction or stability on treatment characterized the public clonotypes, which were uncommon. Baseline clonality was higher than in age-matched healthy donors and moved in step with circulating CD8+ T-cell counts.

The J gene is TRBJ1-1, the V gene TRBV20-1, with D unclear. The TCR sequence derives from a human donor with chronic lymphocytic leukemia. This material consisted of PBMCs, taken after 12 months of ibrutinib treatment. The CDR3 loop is CSASWGTEAFF. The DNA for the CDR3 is TGCAGTGCTAGTTGGGGCACTGAAGCTTTCTTT.